The 4 T cell receptor beta chains given below trace back to one sample, sequenced in a study of cytomegalovirus exposure and HLA in healthy donors. Vbeta (60) and Jbeta (13) primers were used in the PCR. TCRdb keeps only in-frame clones here, not all; method: immunoSEQ multiplex PCR. The sample includes 150,000 to 200,000 clones, over 60% of them seen just once. The sample comprised PBMCs. The receptors shown here come from a woman aged 30 to 39 in good health and CMV-seronegative.

This clone was counted only a few times. The germline gene is not matched at one end of the junction; a read error may be the cause. The chain carries TRBV7-9 and TRBJ1-1; tentatively, D is TRBD1 (5 bases). Germline loops: CDR1 SEHNR, CDR2 FQNEAQ (reference sequence). This CDR3 has 12 residues. CDR3 sequence: CSSSLQVDEAFF. The CDR3 DNA is TGTTCCAGCAGCCTACAGGTGGACGAAGCTTTCTTT.

The V call is TRBV11-2, the J call TRBJ1-1; 7 nucleotides align to TRBD1. Germline loops: CDR1 SGHAT, CDR2 FQNNGV. The CDR3 spans 13 residues. J was trimmed by 7 bases and V by 5 bases; bases with no gene match: 7. CDR3 coding DNA: TGTGCCAGCAGCATGGGGACAGCAGGTGAAGCTTTCTTT. Amino acid sequence: CASSMGTAGEAFF.

J is TRBJ1-1 and V is TRBV30; 8 nucleotides line up with TRBD1. V lost 4 bases to trimming and J lost 5 bases; unmatched junction nucleotides: 6. Per the germline V gene, CDR1 is GTSNPN and CDR2 is SVGIG (reference sequence). The CDR3 runs 13 residues. The CDR3 reads CAWTRTGLTEAFF. Here the CDR3 DNA reads TGTGCCTGGACTCGGACAGGGTTAACTGAAGCTTTCTTT.

The CDR3 DNA reads as TGTGCCAGCAGTTTTGTCCGCCCTAATTCCGGGACAGGGGGCACAGATACGCAGTATTTT. Translated: CASSFVRPNSGTGGTDTQYF. This chain connects TRBV28 to TRBJ2-3; 10 bases match TRBD1. V trimming: 3 bases; J trimming: 1 base; junction bases outside the gene matches: 16. CDR1 is MDHEN and CDR2 is SYDVKM in the germline V gene. CDR3 size: 20 residues. The full variable domain, completed using reference TRBV28 and TRBJ2-3, is DVKVTQSSRYLVKRTGEKVFLECVQDMDHENMFWYRQDPGLGLRLIYFSYDVKMKEKGDIPEGYSVSREKKERFSLILESASTNQTSMYLCASSFVRPNSGTGGTDTQYFGPGTRLTVL.